This entry lists 32 T cell receptor beta chains sequenced from one sample in a study of OX40 agonist ivuxolimab in advanced cancers. The table came from immunoSEQ multiplex PCR; TCRdb's copy has only in-frame clones and leaves some out. The repertoire holds around 97,000 clones, with around 85% as singletons. This material consisted of CD4+ or CD8+ T cells sorted from blood, taken in a trial of the OX40 agonist ivuxolimab. The receptors originated from an adult with an advanced solid tumor such as melanoma, head and neck, liver or kidney cancer.

The chain has TRBV7-9 and TRBJ1-2; possibly TRBD1 for D (6 bases). Germline V gene lookup returns CDR1 SEHNR and CDR2 FQNEAQ (reference sequence). With 10 bases removed from V and 3 bases from J, the gap between germline ends came to 15 bases. The CDR3 contains 13 residues. CDR3 protein: CATGWGHDYGYTF. In DNA, the CDR3 is TGTGCCACCGGTTGGGGACACGACTATGGCTACACCTTC. The variable domain in full, completed from reference TRBV7-9 and TRBJ1-2, reads DTGVSQNPRHKITKRGQNVTFRCDPISEHNRLYWYRQTLGQGPEFLTYFQNEAQLEKSRLLSDRFSAERPKGSFSTLEIQRTEQGDSAMYLCATGWGHDYGYTFGSGTRLTVV.

J is TRBJ2-5 and V is TRBV4-2; 10 nucleotides line up with TRBD2. The J call may be faulty, since TRBJ2-7 better matches the DNA end. Germline CDR1 reads LGHNA; CDR2 reads YNFKEQ. CDR3 length: 16 amino acids. CDR3 nucleotide sequence: TGTGCCAGCAGCCGACCCGAGGCTAGCGGGAGCTACGAGCAGTACTTC. Its protein is CASSRPEASGSYEQYF.

The chain combines TRBV10-3 with TRBJ1-4; 9 positions match TRBD1. Germline V CDR1 and CDR2: ENHRY, SYGVKD. This CDR3 is 16 amino acids long. Trimming took 5 bases from V and 7 from J; bases not matched to a gene: 11. The CDR3 sequence is CAISQRITGGGEKLFF. CDR3 DNA: TGTGCCATCAGTCAAAGAATCACAGGGGGCGGTGAAAAACTGTTTTTT.

V gene TRBV30 combines with J gene TRBJ1-1, with TRBD1 as a possible D gene (6 bases). The CDR3 runs 14 residues. V dropped 5 bases and J dropped 1 base, with 14 bases sitting between them. Germline assignment: CDR1 GTSNPN and CDR2 SVGIG (reference sequence). In DNA, the CDR3 is TGTGCCTGGTCCCTGACAGGCGGGAACACTGAAGCTTTCTTT. It translates to CAWSLTGGNTEAFF.

The J gene is TRBJ2-1, the V gene TRBV11-2, with TRBD2 matching 8 bases. Germline CDR1 reads SGHAT; CDR2 reads FQNNGV. With 5 bases clipped from V and 1 base from J, the junction kept 4 bases outside the gene matches. The CDR3 spans 15 residues. CDR3: CASSPRLASYNEQFF. The CDR3 nucleotides are TGTGCCAGCAGCCCCCGACTAGCGTCCTACAATGAGCAGTTCTTC.

The J gene is TRBJ2-1, the V gene TRBV7-2; possible D gene TRBD2, 5 bases. Trimming removed 7 bases at V and 1 base at J, with 8 bases between. The germline gives CDR1 SGHTA, CDR2 FQGNSA. The CDR3 sequence is 13 residues long. CDR3 amino acids: CASTPGSYNEQFF. The CDR3, as DNA: TGTGCCAGCACCCCGGGATCCTACAATGAGCAGTTCTTC.

This chain connects TRBV30 to TRBJ2-7; 12 nucleotides align to TRBD2. The germline V gene has CDR1 GTSNPN and CDR2 SVGIG (reference sequence). The CDR3 extends over 14 amino acids. Trimming at V came to 5 bases and at J to 7 bases, leaving 9 bases not matched to a gene. The chain's CDR3 is CAWGLAGSRGEQYF. The CDR3, as DNA: TGTGCCTGGGGACTAGCGGGGAGTCGGGGGGAGCAGTACTTC.

The rearrangement uses TRBV6-1 and TRBJ1-2; TRBD1 is a possible D gene (5 bases). Trimming pared 2 bases from V and 8 bases from J, leaving 12 bases between. The CDR3 extends over 13 amino acids. Germline V gene lookup returns CDR1 MNHNS and CDR2 SASEGT. Here the CDR3 DNA reads TGTGCCAGCAGTGAAAGGGGCCGCCGGGGCTACACCTTC. Translation gives CASSERGRRGYTF.

The V and J genes are TRBV5-4 and TRBJ2-5, with TRBD1 identical over 8 bases. This CDR3 comprises 15 residues. The germline CDR1 and CDR2 sequences are SGHNT and YYREEE (reference sequence). The V gene end was trimmed by 2 bases and the J gene end by 4 bases; junction bases not matched to a gene: 7. The DNA for the CDR3 is TGTGCCAGCAGCTTAGGGTTTCAGGGGGCAGAGACCCAGTACTTC. As protein: CASSLGFQGAETQYF.

This sequence joins TRBV29-1 and TRBJ1-2; maybe TRBD1 (6 bases). The CDR3 is 13 residues long. Germline CDR1 and CDR2: SQVTM and ANQGSEA. V lost 4 bases to trimming and J lost 2 bases, with 11 bases between them. The DNA of the CDR3 is TGCAGCGTTGTGGGGGGCCCCAACTATGGCTACACCTTC. This gives the protein CSVVGGPNYGYTF.

The CDR3 DNA reads TGTGCCAGCAGTGTACAGGGGACCACTGAAGCTTTCTTT. Protein product: CASSVQGTTEAFF. The V and J genes are TRBV6-1 and TRBJ1-1; 7 bases match TRBD1. Looked up from germline, CDR1 is MNHNS and CDR2 is SASEGT. J gave up 4 bases and V 4 bases, and 3 bases lay outside the gene matches. The CDR3 covers 13 residues.

V is TRBV18 and J is TRBJ2-3; no firm D call. CDR1 and CDR2 (germline): KGHSH, LQKENI. V gave up 2 bases and J gave up 5 bases, with 8 bases separating them. The CDR3 has 13 residues. The CDR3 here is CASSPNGLDTQYF. In nucleotides, the CDR3 is TGTGCCAGCTCACCAAATGGTCTAGATACGCAGTATTTT.

V is TRBV9 and J is TRBJ1-4; D ambiguous. The CDR3 sequence is 14 residues long. Germline values: CDR1 SGDLS, CDR2 YYNGEE. Trimming took 0 bases from V and 4 from J, leaving 7 bases between them. The CDR3 bases are TGTGCCAGCAGCGTAGAAGAGTTTAATGAAAAACTGTTTTTT. Its translation is CASSVEEFNEKLFF. Filled out from reference TRBV9 and TRBJ1-4, the complete variable domain reads DSGVTQTPKHLITATGQRVTLRCSPRSGDLSVYWYQQSLDQGLQFLIQYYNGEERAKGNILERFSAQQFPDLHSELNLSSLELGDSALYFCASSVEEFNEKLFFGSGTQLSVL.

The rearrangement joins TRBV11-3 to TRBJ1-2; D call uncertain. Germline lookup yields CDR1 SGHNT and CDR2 YENEEA. This CDR3 spans 15 amino acids. The V end was cut by 4 bases, the J end by 4 bases, with 16 bases between. The CDR3 sequence: CASSSDSGRGYGYTF. CDR3 nucleotides: TGTGCCAGCAGCTCCGATTCAGGTCGGGGCTATGGCTACACCTTC.

V usage is TRBV5-1 and J usage is TRBJ1-1; the D gene is possibly TRBD1 (5 bases). CDR3 size: 15 residues. Per the germline V gene, CDR1 is SGHRS and CDR2 is YFSETQ. Trimming left V 0 bases short and J 11 bases short, with 20 bases between. Here the CDR3 reads CASSLEPGTPLVAFF. The CDR3 DNA reads as TGCGCCAGCAGCTTGGAACCAGGGACCCCCCTCGTGGCTTTCTTT.

V gene TRBV20-1 combines with J gene TRBJ2-1; no reliable D call. Deletions cut 6 bases from V and 10 bases from J, with 13 bases between. Germline-derived CDR1 and CDR2 are DFQATT and SNEGSKA (reference sequence). The CDR3 loop spans 11 amino acids. The CDR3 is CSALSPREQFF. The CDR3 DNA follows: TGCAGTGCCCTCTCACCCAGGGAGCAGTTCTTC.

The rearrangement links TRBV2 to TRBJ2-3; D is unresolved. The CDR3 is 14 residues long. CDR1 SNHLY and CDR2 FYNNEI come from the germline V gene. V was cut by 0 bases and J by 4 bases, with 8 bases left in between. CDR3 protein: CASSEAVPPDTQYF. CDR3 in DNA: TGTGCCAGCAGTGAAGCAGTTCCGCCAGATACGCAGTATTTT.

For the CDR3, the DNA is TGTGCCAGCAGCGCAACTAGCGGGAAAACAGAGACCCAGTACTTC. Its translation is CASSATSGKTETQYF. The chain recombines TRBV7-2 with TRBJ2-5, with 10 bases identical to TRBD2. Germline CDR1 is SGHTA and CDR2 is FQGNSA. This CDR3 region has 15 residues. The ends lost 5 bases at V and 4 bases at J; junction bases unmatched: 7.

The chain joins TRBV30 to TRBJ2-1; no reliable D call. CDR1 is GTSNPN, CDR2 SVGIG, per germline (reference sequence). V lost 2 bases to trimming and J lost 12 bases, with 14 bases between them. The CDR3 has 12 residues. The CDR3 DNA sequence: TGTGCCTGGAGTTTAGGTCTTCTGAGGCAGTTCTTC. As protein: CAWSLGLLRQFF.

The chain joins TRBV5-4 to TRBJ2-6, with a possible D match to TRBD2 (6 bases). V was trimmed by 3 bases and J by 0 bases, leaving 10 bases between them. The CDR3 totals 16 residues. Germline V gene lookup returns CDR1 SGHNT and CDR2 YYREEE (reference sequence). The CDR3 reads CASSSREFSGANVLTF. DNA of the CDR3: TGTGCCAGCAGCTCCCGGGAGTTCTCTGGGGCCAACGTCCTGACTTTC.

The chain joins TRBV4-2 to TRBJ1-2; 10 bases are a match to TRBD1. From germline, CDR1 is LGHNA and CDR2 YNFKEQ. CDR3 length equals 16 residues. V was pared by 2 bases and J by 2 bases, with 5 bases of the junction left unmatched. DNA for the CDR3: TGTGCCAGCAGCCAACGGACAGGGGGGGTAAACTATGGCTACACCTTC. Amino acids: CASSQRTGGVNYGYTF.

This chain joins TRBV9 and TRBJ2-3, with 12 bases fitting TRBD2. V shed 4 bases and J 2 bases; nucleotides not matched to a gene: 2. This CDR3 region has 15 residues. Per germline, CDR1 SGDLS and CDR2 YYNGEE. The CDR3 DNA reads TGTGCCAGCAGCCGACTAGCGGGAGACACAGATACGCAGTATTTT. Encoded protein: CASSRLAGDTDTQYF.

This sequence joins TRBV5-4 and TRBJ2-7; D is possibly TRBD1 (5 bases). V lost 1 base to trimming and J lost 6 bases, with 14 bases between them. The CDR3 covers 14 residues. CDR1 SGHNT and CDR2 YYREEE come from the germline V gene (reference sequence). The CDR3 DNA reads TGTGCCAGCAGCTTGCCCCTTGGGCAGGGCGAGCAGTACTTC. As protein: CASSLPLGQGEQYF.

The V gene is TRBV18, the J gene TRBJ2-1; the D gene could be TRBD1 or TRBD2 (7 bases each). The V gene's germline CDR1 is KGHSH and CDR2 LQKENI. The CDR3 is 14 amino acids. Deletions cut 8 bases from V and 2 bases from J, with 13 bases between. The CDR3: CASASGGAYNEQFF. CDR3 nucleotides: TGTGCCAGCGCCTCAGGGGGGGCCTACAATGAGCAGTTCTTC.

The chain uses TRBV7-9 and TRBJ1-2; D gene ambiguous. Germline CDR1 is SEHNR and CDR2 is FQNEAQ (reference sequence). V was pared by 5 bases and J by 1 base, with 17 bases between. The CDR3 totals 16 residues. This CDR3 reads CASSPEGRKVNYGYTF. In DNA, the CDR3 is TGTGCCAGCAGCCCAGAGGGAAGGAAAGTTAACTATGGCTACACCTTC.

The CDR3 loop reads CASSPPGLANEQFF. The CDR3 DNA sequence: TGTGCCAGCAGCCCACCCGGACTAGCGAATGAGCAGTTCTTC. The rearrangement uses TRBV7-3 and TRBJ2-1, with 9 nucleotides matching TRBD2. The CDR3 loop spans 14 amino acids. CDR1 and CDR2 from the germline V gene are SGHTA and FQGTGA. The junction had 6 bases not matched to a gene; V was cut back by 5 bases and J by 7 bases.

This chain's CDR3 is CASSFMGDRGLGEQFF. The CDR3 DNA sequence: TGTGCCAGCAGCTTCATGGGGGACAGGGGATTGGGTGAGCAGTTCTTC. The chain is built from TRBV7-3 and TRBJ2-1, with 10 bases that match TRBD1. The V gene's germline CDR1 is SGHTA and CDR2 FQGTGA. This CDR3 comprises 16 residues. The J segment lost 9 bases and the V segment lost 3 bases, leaving 11 bases of the junction unmatched.

This chain links TRBV5-6 with TRBJ2-5; no clear D gene. The CDR3 is made up of 13 amino acids. Per the germline V gene, CDR1 is SGHDT and CDR2 is YYEEEE. V shed 2 bases and J shed 3 bases, with 8 bases lying between them. CDR3 sequence reads: CASSFGLKETQYF. Written as DNA, the CDR3 is TGTGCCAGCAGCTTTGGGCTAAAAGAGACCCAGTACTTC.

This rearrangement joins TRBV5-6 to TRBJ2-4; possibly TRBD1 or TRBD2 for D (5 bases each). This CDR3 is 13 amino acids long. The germline gives CDR1 SGHDT, CDR2 YYEEEE. Trimming left V 0 bases short and J 8 bases short, with 9 bases between. Written as DNA, the CDR3 is TGTGCCAGCAGCTTGGCGGGGCCGGACATTCAGTACTTC. This codes for CASSLAGPDIQYF.

The chain recombines TRBV2 with TRBJ2-1; TRBD2 matches at 12 bases. V lost 8 bases and J lost 1; bases outside the gene matches: 12. The germline V gene encodes CDR1 SNHLY and CDR2 FYNNEI. The length of the CDR3 is 18 residues. The CDR3 spells CASPRSRTSGKSYNEQFF. The CDR3 DNA is TGTGCCAGCCCTAGATCTCGGACTAGCGGGAAATCCTACAATGAGCAGTTCTTC.

The chain combines TRBV5-6 with TRBJ2-7; D possibly corresponds to TRBD1 (5 bases). Germline CDR1 is SGHDT and CDR2 is YYEEEE. The CDR3 extends over 15 amino acids. Trimming took 4 bases from V and 0 from J, leaving 14 bases between them. This CDR3 reads CASSVRGRVSYEQYF. CDR3 nucleotides: TGTGCCAGCAGCGTAAGGGGCAGAGTCTCCTACGAGCAGTACTTC.

This chain connects TRBV5-1 to TRBJ2-1, with 8 bases matching TRBD1. V lost 2 bases and J lost 9; bases outside the gene matches: 7. The CDR3 is made up of 14 amino acids. Germline lookup yields CDR1 SGHRS and CDR2 YFSETQ. The CDR3 spells CASSLKQGESEQFF. In DNA, the CDR3 is TGCGCCAGCAGCTTAAAACAGGGGGAGAGTGAGCAGTTCTTC.